Listed here are 29 T cell receptor beta chains from one sample, sequenced in a study of blood T cell repertoires in COVID-19. Only in-frame clones appear in the TCRdb table, and some are missing; sequencing was by immunoSEQ multiplex PCR. The sample comprises about 260,000 clones, about 87% of which are singletons, and roughly 4% rests with the top ten. Sequenced input: peripheral blood. Receptors were obtained from a man aged 55 to 70 who had recovered from COVID-19.

In this sample, this clone turned up many times. This sequence joins TRBV23-1 and TRBJ2-7; 7 positions match TRBD1. TRBV23-1 is designated an ORF whose function remains uncertain. Trimming at V came to 2 bases and at J to 7 bases, leaving 5 bases not matched to a gene. This CDR3 has 13 amino acids. As DNA, the CDR3 is TGCGCCAGCAGTCAACCGGGACAGTTGGAGCAGTACTTC. It yields the protein CASSQPGQLEQYF.

This clone was seen only once. Here the CDR3 DNA reads TGTGCCAGCAGTCCTTTACTTGCCGGCACCGGGGAGCTGTTTTTT. This encodes CASSPLLAGTGELFF. The genes are TRBV6-5 and TRBJ2-2; no reliable D call. Trimming shortened V by 5 bases and J by 4 bases, and 14 bases separated the two germline ends. The germline V gene has CDR1 MNHEY and CDR2 SVGAGI. The CDR3 is 15 amino acids.

The chain carries TRBV27 and TRBJ1-2, with D unresolved. CDR1 and CDR2 (germline): MNHEY, SMNVEV (reference sequence). The CDR3 totals 16 residues. The V and J ends lost 4 bases and 8 bases respectively, with 23 bases between them. The CDR3 nucleotides read TGTGCCAGCAGTTCGGTGCAGAATAAACCCGGAGAAGGCTACACCTTC. Translation gives CASSSVQNKPGEGYTF.

The chain employs TRBV6-5 and TRBJ2-4; D is possibly TRBD1 (5 bases). CDR1 and CDR2 from the germline V gene are MNHEY and SVGAGI. The CDR3 has 12 residues. V was clipped by 6 bases and J by 14 bases, with 17 bases between them. The CDR3 bases are TGTGCCAGCAGCCCAACCTGGTTAGGGGAGTACTTC. It codes for CASSPTWLGEYF.

V gene TRBV19 combines with J gene TRBJ1-1; 7 bases match TRBD1. V was pared by 2 bases and J by 4 bases, with 4 bases of the junction left unmatched. Per the germline V gene, CDR1 is LNHDA and CDR2 is SQIVND (reference sequence). The CDR3 consists of 14 residues. The CDR3 region is CASSITGVGTEAFF. The CDR3 DNA is TGTGCCAGTAGTATAACAGGGGTGGGCACTGAAGCTTTCTTT.

The J gene is TRBJ2-2, the V gene TRBV18; D might be TRBD2 (5 bases). This CDR3 spans 15 amino acids. The V and J ends lost 4 bases and 2 bases respectively, with 11 bases between them. Germline CDR1 and CDR2: KGHSH and LQKENI. This CDR3 is CASSREQRNTGELFF. In DNA, the CDR3 is TGTGCCAGCTCACGGGAGCAGCGCAACACCGGGGAGCTGTTTTTT.

This clone was recorded only once. The chain uses TRBV7-3 and TRBJ2-3; possible D gene TRBD2, 5 bases. V was trimmed by 5 bases and J by 0 bases, leaving 12 bases between them. This CDR3 is 15 amino acids long. Germline V lookup: CDR1 SGHTA, CDR2 FQGTGA. The CDR3 spells CASSQLGASTDTQYF. The DNA of the CDR3 is TGTGCCAGCAGCCAACTAGGTGCTAGCACAGATACGCAGTATTTT.

The rearrangement joins TRBV27 to TRBJ2-3, with 7 positions matching TRBD2. CDR1 and CDR2 (germline): MNHEY, SMNVEV (reference sequence). The CDR3 sequence is 13 residues long. V shed 10 bases and J 5 bases; nucleotides not matched to a gene: 9. CDR3 sequence reads: CATYQGRGDTQYF. DNA of the CDR3: TGTGCCACTTATCAAGGGAGGGGAGATACGCAGTATTTT.

V gene TRBV19 combines with J gene TRBJ2-5; D remains unclear. The CDR3 spans 12 residues. The germline gives CDR1 LNHDA, CDR2 SQIVND (reference sequence). Trimming shortened V by 3 bases and J by 2 bases, and 4 bases separated the two germline ends. Here the CDR3 reads CASSIGQETQYF. The CDR3 DNA follows: TGTGCCAGTAGTATCGGGCAAGAGACCCAGTACTTC.

V is TRBV6-6 and J is TRBJ2-2; 9 bases are shared with TRBD1. CDR1 and CDR2 (germline): MNHNY, SVGAGI (reference sequence). The trim removed 6 bases at V and 4 bases at J, leaving 3 bases unmatched. The CDR3 totals 14 residues. The CDR3, as DNA: TGTGCCAGCAGCCGGGACAGGGCCACCGGGGAGCTGTTTTTT. Translating it yields CASSRDRATGELFF.

The chain couples TRBV23-1 to TRBJ1-5, with D perhaps TRBD1 (5 bases). TRBV23-1 is reported as an ORF; its role is uncertain. The CDR3 is made up of 15 amino acids. With 8 bases removed from V and 0 bases from J, the gap between germline ends came to 14 bases. The chain's CDR3 is CASVTRQSSNQPQHF. The CDR3 DNA sequence: TGCGCCAGCGTAACCCGACAGTCTAGCAATCAGCCCCAGCATTTT.

The J gene is TRBJ1-6, the V gene TRBV6-5, with 12 bases lining up with TRBD1. CDR3 length: 15 residues. CDR1 is MNHEY, CDR2 SVGAGI, per germline. V shed 5 bases and J 9 bases; nucleotides not matched to a gene: 5. The CDR3 bases are TGTGCCAGCAGTCCCGGGACAGGGGGCGTTTCACCCCTCCACTTT. Translated, it gives CASSPGTGGVSPLHF.

This clone was seen just once. V and J are TRBV5-1 and TRBJ2-7; 8 nucleotides line up with TRBD2. The germline gives CDR1 SGHRS, CDR2 YFSETQ. Losses at the gene ends were 0 bases for V and 2 bases for J; bases not matched to a gene: 4. CDR3 size: 15 residues. CDR3 nucleotide sequence: TGCGCCAGCAGCTTGGACTCGGGGGGGACCTACGAGCAGTACTTC. Amino acid sequence: CASSLDSGGTYEQYF.

The gene calls are TRBV6-5 and TRBJ2-1, with D maybe TRBD2 (7 bases). This CDR3 contains 14 residues. Deletions cut 7 bases from V and 0 bases from J, with 10 bases between. CDR1 and CDR2 from the germline V gene are MNHEY and SVGAGI. CDR3 sequence reads: CASNGGASYNEQFF. For the CDR3, the DNA is TGTGCCAGCAATGGGGGGGCCTCCTACAATGAGCAGTTCTTC.

V gene TRBV19 combines with J gene TRBJ1-3, with D possibly being TRBD1 (6 bases). The germline V gene encodes CDR1 LNHDA and CDR2 SQIVND (reference sequence). This CDR3 is 16 amino acids long. V shed 7 bases and J shed 0 bases, with 16 bases lying between them. The CDR3 protein is CASMQQGYSSGNTIYF. DNA of the CDR3: TGTGCCAGTATGCAACAGGGCTACTCCTCTGGAAACACCATATATTTT.

This clone was observed a single time. This chain links TRBV28 with TRBJ2-5; a weak D match, TRBD2 (5 bases). V was cut by 1 base and J by 5 bases, with 8 bases left in between. The CDR3 runs 13 residues. Germline assignment: CDR1 MDHEN and CDR2 SYDVKM. CDR3 loop: CASSLFGEETQYF. In DNA, the CDR3 is TGTGCCAGCAGTTTATTCGGGGAGGAGACCCAGTACTTC.

The chain joins TRBV5-4 to TRBJ1-3; possible D gene TRBD1, 5 bases. The CDR3 has 13 amino acids. Trimming took 10 bases from V and 9 from J, leaving 20 bases between them. The germline CDR1 and CDR2 sequences are SGHNT and YYREEE (reference sequence). The CDR3 spells CAAAVWGVGTIYF. CDR3 nucleotides: TGTGCCGCAGCCGTTTGGGGGGTAGGCACCATATATTTT.

This sequence joins TRBV7-9 and TRBJ2-2, with TRBD1 matching over 11 bases. The V and J ends lost 8 bases and 3 bases, in that order; junction bases with no gene match: 8. Germline CDR1 is SEHNR and CDR2 is FQNEAQ (reference sequence). This CDR3 has 16 amino acids. The CDR3: CASRKRDRGDTGELFF. The DNA for the CDR3 is TGTGCCAGCCGGAAACGGGACAGGGGGGACACCGGGGAGCTGTTTTTT.

The rearrangement links TRBV7-7 to TRBJ2-7, with 8 positions matching TRBD1. Germline assignment: CDR1 SSHAT and CDR2 FNYEAQ (reference sequence). The CDR3 covers 14 residues. J was trimmed by 7 bases and V by 5 bases; bases with no gene match: 10. The CDR3 reads CASSPRQGIGEQYF. Written as DNA, the CDR3 is TGTGCCAGCAGCCCACGACAGGGGATAGGGGAGCAGTACTTC. Full variable domain (missing parts from reference TRBV7-7 and TRBJ2-7): GAGVSQSPRYKVTKRGQDVTLRCDPISSHATLYWYQQALGQGPEFLTYFNYEAQPDKSGLPSDRFSAERPEGSISTLTIQRTEQRDSAMYRCASSPRQGIGEQYFGPGTRLTVT.

The V and J genes are TRBV6-5 and TRBJ2-6; 7 bases line up with TRBD1. This CDR3 has 14 amino acids. V lost 8 bases to trimming and J lost 1 base; unmatched junction nucleotides: 2. Germline assignment: CDR1 MNHEY and CDR2 SVGAGI. CDR3 DNA sequence: TGTGCCAGCCGGGACAGTTCTGGGGCCAACGTCCTGACTTTC. Encoded protein: CASRDSSGANVLTF.

This chain's CDR3 is CASSTFQRGRSGANVLTF. The CDR3 DNA reads TGTGCCAGTAGTACCTTCCAGCGGGGGCGCTCTGGGGCCAACGTCCTGACTTTC. This sequence joins TRBV19 and TRBJ2-6; TRBD2 agrees at 8 bases. The germline CDR1 and CDR2 sequences are LNHDA and SQIVND (reference sequence). The CDR3 extends over 18 amino acids. The ends lost 4 bases at V and 0 bases at J; junction bases unmatched: 8.

V is TRBV27 and J is TRBJ2-3, with 7 nucleotides matching TRBD1. CDR1 and CDR2 from the germline V gene are MNHEY and SMNVEV (reference sequence). CDR3 length: 15 residues. V lost 8 bases, J lost 1 base, and 9 bases stayed unmatched. This CDR3 is CASGTEDSGTDTQYF. CDR3 coding DNA: TGTGCCAGCGGGACAGAGGATAGCGGCACAGATACGCAGTATTTT.

The rearrangement joins TRBV19 to TRBJ2-7; TRBD1 might be the D (6 bases). V dropped 2 bases and J dropped 6 bases, with 14 bases sitting between them. The CDR3 is 14 amino acids. From germline, CDR1 is LNHDA and CDR2 SQIVND (reference sequence). CDR3 region: CASSIQTGPGEQYF. CDR3 sequence (DNA): TGTGCCAGTAGTATACAGACAGGCCCTGGCGAGCAGTACTTC.

This chain joins TRBV5-1 and TRBJ2-3, with 7 bases fitting TRBD2. The CDR3 is 16 residues long. The V and J ends lost 4 bases and 0 bases, in that order; junction bases with no gene match: 8. Per germline, CDR1 SGHRS and CDR2 YFSETQ. CDR3 DNA: TGCGCCAGCAGCACTTTCAGTAGCGGGAGCACAGATACGCAGTATTTT. Amino acid sequence: CASSTFSSGSTDTQYF.

The chain joins TRBV30 to TRBJ2-1; TRBD1 is a possible D gene (6 bases). This CDR3 is 16 amino acids long. Trimming cost V 4 bases and J 1 base, with 17 bases left between them. The germline CDR1 and CDR2 sequences are GTSNPN and SVGIG (reference sequence). CDR3: CAWNSPRGFSYNEQFF. As DNA, the CDR3 is TGTGCCTGGAACTCCCCTAGGGGGTTTTCCTACAATGAGCAGTTCTTC. The full variable domain, with the rest looked up from reference TRBV30 and TRBJ2-1, is SQTIHQWPATLVQPVGSPLSLECTVEGTSNPNLYWYRQAAGRGLQLLFYSVGIGQISSEVPQNLSASRPQDRQFILSSKKLLLSDSGFYLCAWNSPRGFSYNEQFFGPGTRLTVL.

The chain uses TRBV7-3 and TRBJ2-1; 9 nucleotides align to TRBD1. V gave up 10 bases and J gave up 15 bases; unmatched junction bases: 10. Germline values: CDR1 SGHTA, CDR2 FQGTGA. The CDR3 has 11 amino acids. The CDR3, as DNA: TGTGCCAACGACCCCGGGACAGGGTCGTTCTTC. Its translation is CANDPGTGSFF.

This chain links TRBV4-2 with TRBJ1-2; 9 positions match TRBD1. Per germline, CDR1 LGHNA and CDR2 YNFKEQ. J lost 10 bases, V lost 4 bases, and 7 bases had no gene match. The CDR3 spans 13 residues. CDR3 DNA sequence: TGTGCCAGCAGCCCGGGACAGGGTAATGCCTACACCTTC. It specifies CASSPGQGNAYTF.

With respect to this clone: Distinct nucleotide sequences in the sample also encode this CDR3. The gene calls are TRBV5-1 and TRBJ2-5; possibly TRBD1 for D (7 bases). The germline V and J ends were trimmed by 0 bases and 2 bases, with 8 bases remaining between them. This CDR3 is built from 14 residues. Germline CDR1 and CDR2: SGHRS and YFSETQ. Here the CDR3 DNA reads TGCGCCAGCAGCTTGGCAGGGGGGCAAGAGACCCAGTACTTC. This encodes CASSLAGGQETQYF.

The chain is built from TRBV10-3 and TRBJ1-2, with TRBD1 as a possible D gene (6 bases). Trimming pared 7 bases from V and 2 bases from J, leaving 14 bases between. The CDR3 extends over 14 amino acids. Germline CDR1 and CDR2: ENHRY and SYGVKD. CDR3 in amino acids: CAIKSAGENYGYTF. The CDR3 bases are TGTGCCATCAAGTCCGCAGGGGAGAACTATGGCTACACCTTC.